These 4 T cell receptor beta chains were all obtained from the same sample, sequenced in a study of vaccination effects on CD4 cells after COVID-19. Using immunoSEQ multiplex PCR, the repertoire was profiled, and TCRdb retains in-frame clones only, with some absent. Here the sample spans tens of thousands of clones, around 73% being singletons. Prior to sequencing, the ViraFEST assay stimulated PBMC with viral peptide pools, which expanded the antigen-specific CD4+ T cells. Culture lasted roughly 9 days before CD4+ T cell isolation. As their vaccination, participants received two doses of either BNT162b2 or mRNA-1273. For these TCRs, the target antigens are not known. The sequenced sample was CD4+ T cells from PBMCs cultured with HCoV-229E spike peptides, obtained after COVID-19 vaccination. The receptor source for this set is a human donor who received a COVID-19 vaccine.

This chain connects TRBV24-1 to TRBJ1-2; 8 bases match TRBD1. CDR1 is KGHDR and CDR2 is SFDVKD in the germline V gene. The CDR3 consists of 14 residues. The V segment lost 4 bases and the J segment 4 bases; nucleotides outside the gene matches: 4. This CDR3 is CATSDPGQVYGYTF. The CDR3 nucleotides read TGTGCCACCAGTGACCCGGGACAGGTCTATGGCTACACCTTC.

In nucleotides, the CDR3 is TGTGCCAGCAGCGTAGGTTCGGCAGGGGATTCACCCCTCCACTTT. Protein product: CASSVGSAGDSPLHF. The chain links TRBV9 to TRBJ1-6, with D perhaps matching TRBD1 (6 bases). The germline V gene encodes CDR1 SGDLS and CDR2 YYNGEE. This CDR3 comprises 15 residues. V shed 0 bases and J shed 8 bases, with 12 bases lying between them. The full variable domain, in which reference TRBV9 and TRBJ1-6 provide the parts outside the CDR3, is DSGVTQTPKHLITATGQRVTLRCSPRSGDLSVYWYQQSLDQGLQFLIQYYNGEERAKGNILERFSAQQFPDLHSELNLSSLELGDSALYFCASSVGSAGDSPLHFGNGTRLTVT.

The CDR3 is CASSSLGGTYANTGELFF. The CDR3, as DNA: TGTGCCAGCAGTTCCCTCGGCGGGACCTACGCGAACACCGGGGAGCTGTTTTTT. V usage is TRBV27 and J usage is TRBJ2-2; weak D call: TRBD2 (6 bases). Trimming removed 4 bases at V and 0 bases at J, with 18 bases between. Germline V lookup: CDR1 MNHEY, CDR2 SMNVEV (reference sequence). This CDR3 has 18 residues.

This clone was seen once. V usage is TRBV25-1 and J usage is TRBJ1-4; 8 nucleotides align to TRBD1. V was pared by 6 bases and J by 8 bases, with 8 bases of the junction left unmatched. Germline CDR1 and CDR2: MGHDK and SYGVNS. The CDR3 runs 14 residues. The CDR3, as DNA: TGTGCCAGCAGGCATCAGGGGGCAGGGGAAAAACTGTTTTTT. Translated, it gives CASRHQGAGEKLFF.